A single sample is the source of the 26 T cell receptor beta chains below, sequenced in a study of immune reconstitution after stem cell transplant in scleroderma. Via MiXCR, TCRdb re-called the RT-PCR reads, giving one row per CDR3 protein. The table has under 2,500 distinct CDR3 sequences, 11% seen once. Sampling was carried out before or after autologous hematopoietic stem cell transplantation (not recorded which). The receptors derive from a female donor with systemic sclerosis.

In this sample, this clonotype is large. The genes are TRBV20-1 and TRBJ1-3; tentatively, D is TRBD1 (6 bases). Trimming stripped 2 bases from V and 2 bases from J, with 10 bases between. The CDR3 loop spans 14 amino acids. Per the germline V gene, CDR1 is DFQATT and CDR2 is SNEGSKA (reference sequence). CDR3 region: CSARKTGTGNTIYF. The CDR3 region has the DNA TGCAGTGCTAGAAAAACAGGGACTGGAAACACCATATATTTT.

By share, this clonotype counts as medium-sized (0.01 to 0.1%). V usage is TRBV6-5 and J usage is TRBJ1-3, with unresolved D. The CDR3 is made up of 16 amino acids. In germline, CDR1 is MNHEY, CDR2 SVGAGI. Deletions cut 2 bases from V and 6 bases from J, with 17 bases between. The CDR3 reads CASSYDRPDSINTIYF. CDR3 DNA sequence: TGTGCCAGCAGTTACGATCGACCCGATTCGATAAACACCATATATTTT.

This clonotype has a handful of counts. The CDR3 DNA is TGCAGTGCTTTCGGGACGGATAGCAATCAGCCCCAGCATTTT. It encodes CSAFGTDSNQPQHF. This rearrangement joins TRBV20-1 to TRBJ1-5; the D gene is possibly TRBD1 (5 bases). The CDR3 length is 14 residues. V shed 5 bases and J shed 0 bases, with 11 bases lying between them. Germline lookup yields CDR1 DFQATT and CDR2 SNEGSKA (reference sequence).

The chain is built from TRBV20-1 and TRBJ2-3; the D call may be TRBD1 or TRBD2 (6 bases each). CDR3 size: 15 residues. CDR1 is DFQATT and CDR2 is SNEGSKA in the germline V gene (reference sequence). Trimming took 0 bases from V and 0 from J, leaving 10 bases between them. Written as DNA, the CDR3 is TGCAGTGCTAGAGATTGGGGGGCTAGCACAGATACGCAGTATTTT. This gives the protein CSARDWGASTDTQYF.

This clonotype has more than one count but fewer than ten. This rearrangement joins TRBV5-1 to TRBJ2-6, with TRBD1 as a possible D gene (6 bases). Deletions cut 4 bases from V and 0 bases from J, with 8 bases between. This CDR3 comprises 15 residues. CDR1 is SGHRS, CDR2 YFSETQ, per germline. The CDR3 loop reads CASSRQDSGANVLTF. The CDR3 nucleotides read TGCGCCAGCAGCCGACAGGACTCTGGGGCCAACGTCCTGACTTTC.

This clonotype is medium-sized (0.01 to 0.1%) within its sample. The chain carries TRBV20-1 and TRBJ1-2; TRBD1 agrees at 10 bases. This CDR3 has 15 residues. Germline V gene lookup returns CDR1 DFQATT and CDR2 SNEGSKA (reference sequence). The ends lost 0 bases at V and 5 bases at J; junction bases unmatched: 6. The CDR3 spells CSAREREGQGYGYTF. CDR3 DNA: TGCAGTGCTAGAGAGAGGGAGGGACAGGGGTATGGCTACACCTTC.

This sequence joins TRBV20-1 and TRBJ2-1; 7 nucleotides line up with TRBD2. V shed 2 bases, J shed 6 bases, and the junction held 4 bases outside the gene matches. This CDR3 region has 13 residues. Germline V gene data show CDR1 as DFQATT and CDR2 as SNEGSKA (reference sequence). This CDR3 is CSARYPGGNEQFF. The CDR3, as DNA: TGCAGTGCTAGATATCCGGGGGGCAATGAGCAGTTCTTC.

This clonotype was found a few times. The chain couples TRBV27 to TRBJ2-1; 9 bases agree with TRBD1. This CDR3 is built from 14 residues. Germline V gives CDR1 MNHEY, CDR2 SMNVEV (reference sequence). V was clipped by 8 bases and J by 4 bases; unmatched bases: 6. The CDR3 DNA reads as TGTGCCAGCTCCACAGGGGGCAGGTACAATGAGCAGTTCTTC. It encodes CASSTGGRYNEQFF.

By frequency in the sample, this clonotype is medium-sized. V is TRBV5-1 and J is TRBJ1-1, with D possibly matching TRBD1 (5 bases). The CDR3 runs 14 residues. Trimming took 1 base from V and 1 from J, leaving 8 bases between them. Germline V lookup: CDR1 SGHRS, CDR2 YFSETQ. The CDR3 coding sequence is TGCGCCAGCAGCTTGTCCGGGGGGAACACTGAAGCTTTCTTT. This gives the protein CASSLSGGNTEAFF.

This clonotype appeared a few times. The V and J genes are TRBV5-1 and TRBJ1-5; D ambiguous. Germline lookup yields CDR1 SGHRS and CDR2 YFSETQ. V lost 1 base to trimming and J lost 3 bases, with 8 bases between them. This CDR3 has 14 amino acids. The chain's CDR3 is CASSLSGSNQPQHF. DNA for the CDR3: TGCGCCAGCAGCTTGTCGGGGTCCAATCAGCCCCAGCATTTT.

This clonotype was picked up a small number of times. The genes are TRBV20-1 and TRBJ1-2; a weak D match, TRBD1 (6 bases). This CDR3 contains 13 residues. Germline V gene data show CDR1 as DFQATT and CDR2 as SNEGSKA (reference sequence). The ends were cut back, 0 bases at V and 7 bases at J, with 12 bases in the middle. The DNA for the CDR3 is TGCAGTGCTAGAGATCCCCTACAGGGTGGCTACACCTTC. Translation gives CSARDPLQGGYTF.

Judged by abundance, this clonotype is medium-sized. The gene calls are TRBV3-1 and TRBJ2-2; 8 nucleotides match TRBD1. The CDR3 has 16 residues. The germline V gene has CDR1 LGHDT and CDR2 YNNKEL (reference sequence). With 0 bases clipped from V and 8 bases from J, the junction kept 8 bases outside the gene matches. The CDR3 DNA follows: TGTGCCAGCAGCCAAGAGGCAGGGGGCTCGTGGGGGGAGCTGTTTTTT. This gives the protein CASSQEAGGSWGELFF. Using reference TRBV3-1 and TRBJ2-2 for the parts outside the CDR3, the full variable domain is DTAVSQTPKYLVTQMGNDKSIKCEQNLGHDTMYWYKQDSKKFLKIMFSYNNKELIINETVPNRFSPKSPDKAHLNLHINSLELGDSAVYFCASSQEAGGSWGELFFGEGSRLTVL.

As concerns this clonotype: The junction departs from the called germline gene at one end, perhaps through a read error. The rearrangement links TRBV7-7 to TRBJ2-1, with D possibly matching TRBD2 (5 bases). CDR1 is SSHAT and CDR2 is FNYEAQ in the germline V gene (reference sequence). The CDR3 runs 19 residues. The CDR3 sequence: CASSLADPWKILDYNEQFF. CDR3 bases: TGTGCTAGCAGCTTAGCCGACCCCTGGAAGATACTAGACTACAATGAGCAGTTCTTC.

This clonotype was picked up a small number of times. The V and J genes are TRBV7-2 and TRBJ2-1; 9 nucleotides agree with TRBD1. The CDR3 loop spans 15 amino acids. Germline V CDR1 and CDR2: SGHTA, FQGNSA. The V and J ends lost 6 bases and 6 bases, in that order; junction bases with no gene match: 9. The CDR3 region has the DNA TGTGCCAGCAGAAATACAGGGGGCGCCCCCAATGAGCAGTTCTTC. It encodes CASRNTGGAPNEQFF.

This clonotype is labeled as large. This chain joins TRBV20-1 and TRBJ2-3, with D maybe TRBD2 (5 bases). The CDR3 contains 13 residues. The V end lost 1 base, the J end lost 4 bases, and 9 bases lay between the germline ends. The germline CDR1 and CDR2 sequences are DFQATT and SNEGSKA (reference sequence). As DNA, the CDR3 is TGCAGTGCTAGAGGATCAGCGGCAGATACGCAGTATTTT. Protein: CSARGSAADTQYF.

This clonotype is medium-sized by share. V gene TRBV6-2 or TRBV6-3 combines with J gene TRBJ2-7; 14 nucleotides agree with TRBD2. V shed 5 bases, J shed 3 bases, and the junction held 15 bases outside the gene matches. This CDR3 spans 19 amino acids. From germline, CDR1 is MNHEY and CDR2 SVGEGT. The CDR3, as DNA: TGTGCCAGCAGTGTCGCCGGGACTAGCGGGGGCCCAGGGATCTACGAGCAGTACTTC. This encodes CASSVAGTSGGPGIYEQYF.

The chain uses TRBV29-1 and TRBJ2-3; 8 bases align to TRBD1. CDR1 and CDR2 from the germline V gene are SQVTM and ANQGSEA. After removal of 7 bases from V and 6 bases from J, the junction contained 12 bases not matched to a gene. The CDR3 has 14 residues. The DNA of the CDR3 is TGCAGCGCCCGAGGGGGCAGGGGGCCTGATACGCAGTATTTT. It yields the protein CSARGGRGPDTQYF.

This clonotype was seen more than once but under ten times. The V and J genes are TRBV20-1 and TRBJ2-1; 7 bases agree with TRBD1. Germline V gives CDR1 DFQATT, CDR2 SNEGSKA (reference sequence). The ends lost 1 base at V and 6 bases at J; junction bases unmatched: 3. The CDR3 spans 13 residues. In DNA, the CDR3 is TGCAGTGCTAGAGTTAGGGGGCTCAATGAGCAGTTCTTC. It translates to CSARVRGLNEQFF.

This clonotype occurred a few times. J is TRBJ1-3 and V is TRBV20-1; tentatively, D is TRBD1 (5 bases). Germline V CDR1 and CDR2: DFQATT, SNEGSKA (reference sequence). V gave up 6 bases and J gave up 2 bases, with 20 bases separating them. This CDR3 is 16 amino acids long. CDR3 nucleotides: TGCAGTGCCCCTGCTCTGGGACTGGGGGCTGGAAACACCATATATTTT. Protein product: CSAPALGLGAGNTIYF.

The chain employs TRBV7-2 and TRBJ1-2, with 10 bases matching TRBD1. The CDR3 covers 13 residues. The germline V gene has CDR1 SGHTA and CDR2 FQGNSA. Trimming took 5 bases from V and 7 from J; bases not matched to a gene: 4. CDR3 sequence: CASSMGQGFGYTF. DNA of the CDR3: TGTGCCAGCAGCATGGGACAGGGGTTTGGCTACACCTTC.

This clonotype was seen a handful of times. The chain links TRBV5-5 to TRBJ1-2; unclear D gene. This CDR3 has 13 amino acids. Trimming left V 2 bases short and J 4 bases short, with 9 bases between. Germline lookup yields CDR1 SGHKS and CDR2 YYEKEE (reference sequence). CDR3 DNA: TGTGCCAGCAGCTTAGGTCAGCTCTATGGCTACACCTTC. The encoded protein is CASSLGQLYGYTF.

This clonotype was observed a handful of times. V is TRBV20-1 and J is TRBJ2-7; D gene uncertain. With 5 bases removed from V and 5 bases from J, the gap between germline ends came to 22 bases. CDR1 is DFQATT and CDR2 is SNEGSKA in the germline V gene (reference sequence). There are 15 residues in the CDR3. CDR3 sequence: CSAPGHLREGNEQYF. The CDR3 DNA follows: TGCAGTGCTCCGGGCCATTTAAGGGAAGGCAACGAGCAGTACTTC.

The chain employs TRBV20-1 and TRBJ2-7; D remains ambiguous. The V and J ends lost 3 bases and 3 bases respectively, with 9 bases between them. CDR3 length: 12 amino acids. Looked up from germline, CDR1 is DFQATT and CDR2 is SNEGSKA (reference sequence). CDR3 protein: CSARGSYYEQYF. CDR3 coding DNA: TGCAGTGCTAGGGGATCCTACTACGAGCAGTACTTC.

The sample holds a few counts of this clonotype. This chain uses TRBV29-1 with TRBJ2-1; tentative D call: TRBD1 (6 bases). Germline V gives CDR1 SQVTM, CDR2 ANQGSEA. This CDR3 is built from 12 residues. V lost 8 bases to trimming and J lost 6 bases, with 14 bases between them. The CDR3 reads CSTRGLGNEQFF. For the CDR3, the DNA is TGCAGCACCAGGGGATTGGGCAATGAGCAGTTCTTC.

The chain recombines TRBV5-6 with TRBJ2-4, with D unclear. Per the germline V gene, CDR1 is SGHDT and CDR2 is YYEEEE. V gave up 1 base and J gave up 0 bases, with 8 bases separating them. This CDR3 has 15 residues. The CDR3 nucleotides read TGTGCCAGCAGCTTGAGGGAACTAGCCAAAAACATTCAGTACTTC. Translating it yields CASSLRELAKNIQYF.

This clonotype was seen more than once but under ten times. The rearrangement uses TRBV12-3 or TRBV12-4 and TRBJ2-7; D perhaps matches TRBD1 (5 bases). With 3 bases removed from V and 1 base from J, the gap between germline ends came to 7 bases. The CDR3 is 13 amino acids. The CDR3 DNA sequence: TGTGCCAGCAGTTTGGGGCCGTCCTACGAGCAGTACTTC. Translated: CASSLGPSYEQYF.